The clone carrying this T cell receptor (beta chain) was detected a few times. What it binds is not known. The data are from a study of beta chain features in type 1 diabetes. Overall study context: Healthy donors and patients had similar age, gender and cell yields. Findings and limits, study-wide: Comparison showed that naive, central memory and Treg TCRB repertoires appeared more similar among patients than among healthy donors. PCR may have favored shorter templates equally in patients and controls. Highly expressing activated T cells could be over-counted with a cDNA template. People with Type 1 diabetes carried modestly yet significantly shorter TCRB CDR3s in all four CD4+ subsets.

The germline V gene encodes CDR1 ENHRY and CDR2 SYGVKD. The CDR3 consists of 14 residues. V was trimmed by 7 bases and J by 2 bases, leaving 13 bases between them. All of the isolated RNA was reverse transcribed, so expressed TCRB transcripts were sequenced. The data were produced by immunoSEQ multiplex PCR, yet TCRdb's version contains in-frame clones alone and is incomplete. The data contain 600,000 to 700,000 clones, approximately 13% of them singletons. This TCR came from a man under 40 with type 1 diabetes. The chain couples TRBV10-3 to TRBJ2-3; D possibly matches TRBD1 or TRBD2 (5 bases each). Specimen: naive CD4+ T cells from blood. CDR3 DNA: TGTGCCATCACCCGGGACCGATTCACAGATACGCAGTATTTT. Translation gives CAITRDRFTDTQYF.